This is a list of T cell receptor beta chains from one sample in a study of cytomegalovirus exposure and HLA in healthy donors. Assay used: immunoSEQ multiplex PCR; TCRdb lists only in-frame clones, some missing. The sample has some 200,000 clones; 65% to 80% are singletons. The sample consisted of PBMCs. Receptor source: a girl aged 2 to 10 in good health and CMV-seronegative. Both conserved end residues are part of each CDR3. The order of the fields is clone size, V gene, J gene, D gene, CDR3 length, CDR3 DNA, CDR3 protein. The D gene is left open where the match is weak. The size entry is marked missing in some rows and otherwise reads once, few, many or a size class.

>once|TRBV5-1|TRBJ2-7|TRBD1|13
TGCGCCAGCAGCTTTACAGGGGGATACGAGCAGTACTTC
CASSFTGGYEQYF
>few|TRBV4-1|TRBJ1-6|.|16
TGCGCCAGCAGCCACAAAAAGGGGGAGACTAATTCACCCCTCCACTTT
CASSHKKGETNSPLHF
>.|TRBV4-2|TRBJ2-5|TRBD2|15
TGTGCCAGCAGCCAAGGGGGCGGGGGGCGCGGGGCCCAGTACTTC
CASSQGGGGRGAQYF
>.|TRBV5-1|TRBJ2-3|TRBD1|15
TGCGCCAGCAGCTTGGAAGAGACAGGGGCAGATACGCAGTATTTT
CASSLEETGADTQYF
>.|TRBV5-4|TRBJ2-1|TRBD1|15
TGTGCCAGCAGCTTGTCCGCCTTAACCCGGGACAGGCAGTTCTTC
CASSLSALTRDRQFF
>.|TRBV5-1|TRBJ1-1|TRBD1|17
TGCGCCAGCAGCTTTGGAACAACAGGGGGCGCGGGCACTGAAGCTTTCTTT
CASSFGTTGGAGTEAFF
>few|TRBV5-1|TRBJ1-5|.|13
TGCGCCAGCAGCTTGGCCCCTAATCAGCCCCAGCATTTT
CASSLAPNQPQHF
>.|TRBV10-3|TRBJ2-7|.|14
TGTGCCATCAGTGGGTCAGGAGGAGGCTACGAGCAGTACTTC
CAISGSGGGYEQYF
>.|TRBV11-2|TRBJ1-2|.|13
TGTGCCAGCAGCTTAACCAGGGTCTGGGGCTACACCTTC
CASSLTRVWGYTF
>.|TRBV29-1|TRBJ1-2|.|14
TGCAGCGTTGCCGTCCGGGAGGGTGACTATGGCTACACCTTC
CSVAVREGDYGYTF
>.|TRBV5-1|TRBJ2-5|.|13
TGCGCCAGCAGCGGAGAGTTACAAGAGACCCAGTACTTC
CASSGELQETQYF
>.|TRBV7-2|TRBJ2-7|TRBD1|14
TGTGCCAGCAAAGCCGGGACAGGATTCTACGAGCAGTACTTC
CASKAGTGFYEQYF
>.|TRBV9|TRBJ2-5|.|16
TGTGCCAGCAGCCCCAGGGGAGGGAACAACGCGGAGACCCAGTACTTC
CASSPRGGNNAETQYF
>.|TRBV6-6|TRBJ1-4|.|15
TGTGCCAGCAGTCTCCGCAGAGGGCCTAATGAAAAACTGTTTTTT
CASSLRRGPNEKLFF
>.|TRBV11-2|TRBJ2-5|.|16
TGTGCCAGCAGCTTTACCCCTCCCCAGGGGCGAGAGACCCAGTACTTC
CASSFTPPQGRETQYF
>.|TRBV10-1|TRBJ1-1|.|13
TGCGCCAGCAGTGCTTCAACAGATTTTCTAGCTTTCTTT
CASSASTDFLAFF
>.|TRBV4-2|TRBJ2-7|.|15
TGTGCCAGCAGCCACCTTAGCCCAGGGGGGCAGGGGCAGTACTTC
CASSHLSPGGQGQYF
>.|TRBV27|TRBJ2-7|.|14
TGTGCCAGCAGTTTAGGACAATCCGGCTACGAGCAGTACTTC
CASSLGQSGYEQYF
>once|TRBV7-9|TRBJ2-7|.|16
TGTGCCAGCAGCTTACTCCGGGACAAGGGGAACTACGAGCAGTACTTC
CASSLLRDKGNYEQYF